The 3 T cell receptor beta chains given below trace back to one sample, sequenced in a study of T cell repertoires in cytomegalovirus infection (dated by TCRdb to between 2018 and 2021). Sequencing was carried out with an Illumina HiSeq 1500. TCRdb redid the processing of the public reads, applying fastp at Q25 and MiXCR, and retained in-frame beta chains. Identical CDR3 protein sequences are pooled into one entry, listed with their most common genes and DNA. The sample profile shows fewer than 350,000 distinct CDR3 sequences; around a tenth of them were found once. The top ten constitute approximately 4.5% of the sample. What was sequenced was PBMCs. These receptors came from a human donor in good health (CMV status not recorded). Some clones in this sample may be carry-over from other donors' samples.

In this sample, this clonotype turned up many times. The V gene is TRBV7-9, the J gene TRBJ2-1; no clear D. The CDR3 is 12 amino acids. Between the trimmed V and J ends, which lost 3 bases and 7 bases, there was a span of 7 bases. In germline, CDR1 is SEHNR, CDR2 FQNEAQ (reference sequence). The CDR3 DNA follows: TGTGCCAGCAGCTTTCAAACTAATGAGCAGTTCTTC. Protein sequence: CASSFQTNEQFF. Using reference TRBV7-9 and TRBJ2-1 for the parts outside the CDR3, the full variable domain is DTGVSQNPRHKITKRGQNVTFRCDPISEHNRLYWYRQTLGQGPEFLTYFQNEAQLEKSRLLSDRFSAERPKGSFSTLEIQRTEQGDSAMYLCASSFQTNEQFFGPGTRLTVL.

This clonotype has ten or more counts. This chain connects TRBV27 to TRBJ1-6; no clear D gene. Germline CDR1 MNHEY, CDR2 SMNVEV (reference sequence). The CDR3 length is 14 residues. Trimming took 5 bases from V and 12 from J, leaving 17 bases between them. CDR3 DNA: TGTGCCAGCAGTATAAGGACCGGCCTTAAACCCCTCCACTTT. Amino acid sequence: CASSIRTGLKPLHF.

The chain recombines TRBV28 with TRBJ2-7; D not resolved. In germline, CDR1 is MDHEN, CDR2 SYDVKM. This CDR3 contains 13 residues. With 2 bases removed from V and 3 bases from J, the gap between germline ends came to 8 bases. CDR3 region: CASSLTVHYEQYF. CDR3 in DNA: TGTGCCAGCAGTTTAACAGTCCACTACGAGCAGTACTTC.